Described below is a single T cell receptor (beta chain) sequence and its context. These data originate in a study of blood T cell repertoires in COVID-19. The wider study: Acute and convalescent COVID-19 specimens originated in the United States, Italy and Spain. Nucleic acid was either cDNA or gDNA, and it came from T cells, B-cell-depleted T cells, or PBMCs.

Under the authors' procedure: Estimated nucleated cell counts came from reference gene primer amplification. Produced via immunoSEQ multiplex PCR; TCRdb's table is partial and in-frame only. V and J calls and clone size come straight from that table; D and trimming were deduced from the DNA. The data show fewer than 400,000 clones, approximately 89% seen once. Patients at the Seattle site were enrolled during active infection and followed longitudinally. The length of the CDR3 is 13 residues. Trimming removed 6 bases at V and 0 bases at J, with 3 bases between. CDR1 and CDR2 (germline): SGHDN, FVKESK.

V usage is TRBV14 and J usage is TRBJ1-6; no clear D gene. The source of this sequence is a woman younger than 45 with COVID-19, enrolled during active disease. Sequenced: peripheral blood. CDR3 region: CASRSSYNSPLHF. The DNA for the CDR3 is TGTGCCAGCAGGAGCTCCTATAATTCACCCCTCCACTTT.